These 28 T cell receptor beta chains were all obtained from the same sample, sequenced in a study of OX40 agonist ivuxolimab in advanced cancers. To prepare the library, the immunoSEQ multiplex PCR assay was applied. Here the immuneACCESS table is served through TCRdb, limited to in-frame sequences with V and J called. Missing clones are a known gap in these copies; in checked studies unresolved V genes cover under half, and the rest lacks a known reason. Present in this sample are some 78,000 clones, about 90% of which were seen just once. The ten largest clones add up to 2.8% of the sample. The material sequenced was CD4+ or CD8+ T cells sorted from blood, taken in a trial of the OX40 agonist ivuxolimab. The receptor set was obtained from an adult with an advanced solid tumor such as melanoma, head and neck, liver or kidney cancer.

This rearrangement joins TRBV11-3 to TRBJ2-1, with TRBD2 identical over 9 bases. With V trimmed by 1 base and J by 6 bases, 10 bases remained unmatched. The CDR3 spans 17 residues. Germline V CDR1 and CDR2: SGHNT, YENEEA. The CDR3 loop reads CASSLGAGGRAINEQFF. The CDR3 DNA reads TGTGCCAGCAGCTTAGGGGCCGGCGGGAGGGCCATCAATGAGCAGTTCTTC.

V and J are TRBV6-5 and TRBJ2-1; TRBD2 aligns across 9 bases. The CDR3 loop spans 15 amino acids. Germline values: CDR1 MNHEY, CDR2 SVGAGI. The J segment lost 2 bases and the V segment lost 5 bases, leaving 4 bases of the junction unmatched. CDR3 nucleotides: TGTGCCAGCAGTCTACTAGCGGGCACCTACAATGAGCAGTTCTTC. Amino acid sequence: CASSLLAGTYNEQFF.

V gene TRBV19 combines with J gene TRBJ1-6; D is ambiguous. Germline-derived CDR1 and CDR2 are LNHDA and SQIVND (reference sequence). There are 15 residues in the CDR3. V lost 3 bases and J lost 9, with 15 bases in between. CDR3 DNA: TGTGCCAGTAGTATCTCGGCCACCTGGGGTTCACCCCTCCACTTT. Its translation: CASSISATWGSPLHF.

The chain couples TRBV14 to TRBJ1-3; a weak D match, TRBD1 (6 bases). The CDR3 totals 16 residues. Germline values: CDR1 SGHDN, CDR2 FVKESK. V lost 4 bases and J 4 bases, leaving 17 bases between the germline ends. CDR3 DNA sequence: TGTGCCAGCAGCCGGGGCAGGGGAAAAGCGGGAAACACCATATATTTT. Residues: CASSRGRGKAGNTIYF.

The V gene is TRBV6-1, the J gene TRBJ2-7; D may be TRBD1 (5 bases). This CDR3 is built from 15 residues. Deletions cut 0 bases from V and 3 bases from J, with 12 bases between. In germline, CDR1 is MNHNS, CDR2 SASEGT. The CDR3 is CASSEARGRLYEQYF. The CDR3 DNA sequence: TGTGCCAGCAGTGAAGCTAGGGGCAGACTCTACGAGCAGTACTTC.

The chain joins TRBV19 to TRBJ1-3, with D hard to call. Germline assignment: CDR1 LNHDA and CDR2 SQIVND (reference sequence). The germline V and J ends were trimmed by 4 bases and 0 bases, with 10 bases remaining between them. This CDR3 has 15 amino acids. CDR3: CASSRAAASGNTIYF. DNA for the CDR3: TGTGCCAGTAGTAGGGCAGCAGCCTCTGGAAACACCATATATTTT.

This chain links TRBV2 with TRBJ2-3; tentatively, D is TRBD1 (6 bases). Per the germline V gene, CDR1 is SNHLY and CDR2 is FYNNEI. Trimming cost V 6 bases and J 0 bases, with 19 bases left between them. The CDR3 loop spans 17 amino acids. CDR3 region: CASSASVQGWSTDTQYF. In nucleotides, the CDR3 is TGTGCCAGCAGCGCCTCTGTCCAGGGGTGGAGCACAGATACGCAGTATTTT.

This chain uses TRBV27 with TRBJ1-4, with a possible D match to TRBD1 (6 bases). Per the germline V gene, CDR1 is MNHEY and CDR2 is SMNVEV (reference sequence). The CDR3 length is 15 residues. Trimming shortened V by 3 bases and J by 3 bases, and 11 bases separated the two germline ends. The CDR3 region is CASSFMGAANEKLFF. CDR3 bases: TGTGCCAGCAGTTTTATGGGGGCGGCTAATGAAAAACTGTTTTTT.

The CDR3 DNA reads as TGCGCCAGCAGCTTGGAAAAATGGGCAACTAATGAAAAACTGTTTTTT. It codes for CASSLEKWATNEKLFF. The rearrangement joins TRBV5-1 to TRBJ1-4; D gene ambiguous. Germline CDR1 SGHRS, CDR2 YFSETQ. V lost 0 bases and J lost 0, with 9 bases in between. The CDR3 has 16 amino acids.

A single count supports this clone. The genes are TRBV30 and TRBJ1-1; 7 bases are shared with TRBD1. Per germline, CDR1 GTSNPN and CDR2 SVGIG (reference sequence). Trimming took 7 bases from V and 7 from J; bases not matched to a gene: 12. This CDR3 region has 13 residues. CDR3 amino acids: CASGGGGWIEAFF. The DNA of the CDR3 is TGTGCCTCGGGAGGAGGGGGCTGGATTGAAGCTTTCTTT.

This sequence joins TRBV7-2 and TRBJ1-4; D ambiguous. V gave up 5 bases and J gave up 4 bases, with 11 bases separating them. CDR3 length equals 14 residues. CDR1 SGHTA and CDR2 FQGNSA come from the germline V gene. CDR3 nucleotides: TGTGCCAGCAGCCGCAACGCCAATAATGAAAAACTGTTTTTT. It codes for CASSRNANNEKLFF.

This chain links TRBV5-1 with TRBJ2-7, with no clear D. This CDR3 has 12 residues. Trimming stripped 4 bases from V and 4 bases from J, with 9 bases between. CDR1 and CDR2 from the germline V gene are SGHRS and YFSETQ. The CDR3 nucleotides are TGCGCCAGCAGCCCTTTGGGGTACGAGCAGTACTTC. It encodes CASSPLGYEQYF.

The rearrangement links TRBV29-1 to TRBJ2-5; D possibly corresponds to TRBD2 (6 bases). Between the trimmed V and J ends, which lost 6 bases and 1 base, there was a span of 15 bases. CDR1 and CDR2 from the germline V gene are SQVTM and ANQGSEA. The CDR3 has 14 amino acids. The chain's CDR3 is CSVGRDSTQETQYF. In nucleotides, the CDR3 is TGCAGCGTGGGACGGGACTCAACCCAAGAGACCCAGTACTTC.

The chain combines TRBV5-4 with TRBJ1-1, with TRBD1 matching 8 bases. This CDR3 spans 14 amino acids. V dropped 4 bases and J dropped 2; count of bases not matched to a gene: 4. From germline, CDR1 is SGHNT and CDR2 YYREEE (reference sequence). This CDR3 is CASSPDRGNTEAFF. The CDR3 DNA reads as TGTGCCAGCAGCCCCGACAGGGGTAACACTGAAGCTTTCTTT.

CDR3 protein: CASSQGVGPRGYTF. The CDR3 nucleotides are TGTGCCAGCAGCCAAGGGGTGGGCCCGAGGGGCTACACCTTC. The V gene is TRBV4-2, the J gene TRBJ1-2; no firm D call. The CDR3 spans 14 residues. The V end lost 1 base, the J end lost 8 bases, and 14 bases lay between the germline ends. Germline lookup yields CDR1 LGHNA and CDR2 YNFKEQ.

V gene TRBV2 combines with J gene TRBJ2-3; a weak D match, TRBD2 (7 bases). Germline values: CDR1 SNHLY, CDR2 FYNNEI. CDR3 length: 15 residues. Trimming stripped 3 bases from V and 4 bases from J, with 14 bases between. The CDR3 reads CASSERGGWADTQYF. The CDR3 coding sequence is TGTGCCAGCAGTGAGAGGGGGGGCTGGGCAGATACGCAGTATTTT.

The chain employs TRBV28 and TRBJ1-3; D gene ambiguous. Germline CDR1 is MDHEN and CDR2 is SYDVKM. Trimming removed 2 bases at V and 4 bases at J, with 9 bases between. This CDR3 is built from 14 residues. The CDR3 DNA reads TGTGCCAGCAGTTTACTGGGGTGGGGAAACACCATATATTTT. It specifies CASSLLGWGNTIYF.

The sample holds one count of this clone. The rearrangement uses TRBV2 and TRBJ1-5, with 11 bases that match TRBD1. Germline values: CDR1 SNHLY, CDR2 FYNNEI. The CDR3 totals 19 residues. The V gene end was trimmed by 5 bases and the J gene end by 1 base; junction bases not matched to a gene: 13. The DNA for the CDR3 is TGTGCCAGCAGTTATAGGCTGGACAGGGGGCATAGAAGCAATCAGCCCCAGCATTTT. It codes for CASSYRLDRGHRSNQPQHF.

J is TRBJ2-3 and V is TRBV5-1; 8 bases agree with TRBD1. Germline V gene lookup returns CDR1 SGHRS and CDR2 YFSETQ. This CDR3 has 14 residues. V shed 4 bases and J 4 bases; nucleotides not matched to a gene: 5. Here the CDR3 DNA reads TGCGCCAGCAGCATTGGACAGGGACCAGATACGCAGTATTTT. As protein: CASSIGQGPDTQYF.

The chain employs TRBV5-5 and TRBJ1-2, with 8 bases identical to TRBD1. This CDR3 has 13 residues. From germline, CDR1 is SGHKS and CDR2 YYEKEE (reference sequence). V lost 4 bases and J lost 3; bases outside the gene matches: 2. CDR3: CASSLQGDYGYTF. Written as DNA, the CDR3 is TGTGCCAGCAGCCTACAGGGGGACTATGGCTACACCTTC.

The chain uses TRBV19 and TRBJ1-2; 9 nucleotides align to TRBD1. The CDR3 totals 15 residues. The V gene's germline CDR1 is LNHDA and CDR2 SQIVND (reference sequence). With 2 bases clipped from V and 7 bases from J, the junction kept 8 bases outside the gene matches. CDR3 sequence (DNA): TGTGCCAGTAGTATAAGACCGGGACAGGGTGCTGGCTACACCTTC. It is translated as CASSIRPGQGAGYTF. The full variable domain, with the rest looked up from reference TRBV19 and TRBJ1-2, is DGGITQSPKYLFRKEGQNVTLSCEQNLNHDAMYWYRQDPGQGLRLIYYSQIVNDFQKGDIAEGYSVSREKKESFPLTVTSAQKNPTAFYLCASSIRPGQGAGYTFGSGTRLTVV.

V is TRBV4-1 and J is TRBJ2-3, with unresolved D. V lost 2 bases, J lost 0 bases, and 12 bases lay in between. The CDR3 has 16 amino acids. CDR1 MGHRA and CDR2 YSYEKL come from the germline V gene. CDR3 in DNA: TGCGCCAGCAGCCAACTGGACCTGGTCAGCACAGATACGCAGTATTTT. This gives the protein CASSQLDLVSTDTQYF.

The chain employs TRBV19 and TRBJ1-4, with D perhaps TRBD1 (6 bases). Germline V gene lookup returns CDR1 LNHDA and CDR2 SQIVND (reference sequence). V was cut by 1 base and J by 0 bases, with 12 bases left in between. The CDR3 covers 17 residues. As DNA, the CDR3 is TGTGCCAGTAGTATAGCAGGGGCTGGGGCAACTAATGAAAAACTGTTTTTT. Translating gives CASSIAGAGATNEKLFF.

The J gene is TRBJ2-7, the V gene TRBV28; no clear D gene. Germline values: CDR1 MDHEN, CDR2 SYDVKM. V lost 6 bases and J lost 2, with 17 bases in between. This CDR3 has 15 amino acids. Here the CDR3 reads CASSLHRGVPYEQYF. The CDR3, as DNA: TGTGCCAGCAGCCTCCACCGTGGAGTCCCCTACGAGCAGTACTTC.

This clone was seen once. The chain carries TRBV5-1 and TRBJ1-1, with 7 bases aligning to TRBD1. This CDR3 spans 15 amino acids. Germline V gives CDR1 SGHRS, CDR2 YFSETQ. V lost 2 bases to trimming and J lost 1 base; unmatched junction nucleotides: 5. The CDR3 protein is CASSFRTGSNTEAFF. The CDR3 region has the DNA TGCGCCAGCAGCTTCCGGACAGGTTCGAACACTGAAGCTTTCTTT.

This clone has a single count. V and J are TRBV10-1 and TRBJ1-1; the D gene is possibly TRBD1 (5 bases). The CDR3 is 13 amino acids. Looked up from germline, CDR1 is WNHNN and CDR2 is SYGVQD (reference sequence). Trimming removed 0 bases at V and 14 bases at J, with 16 bases between. The CDR3 loop reads CASSESRYRGSFF. The CDR3 coding sequence is TGCGCCAGCAGTGAGTCACGGTATCGGGGGAGCTTCTTT.

CDR3 DNA: TGTGCCAGCAGCCCCCAGACTACCCAAGAGACCCAGTACTTC. Its translation is CASSPQTTQETQYF. The rearrangement uses TRBV9 and TRBJ2-5; D perhaps matches TRBD2 (5 bases). The ends were cut back, 4 bases at V and 1 base at J, with 11 bases in the middle. CDR1 is SGDLS, CDR2 YYNGEE, per germline. The CDR3 loop spans 14 amino acids.

The chain combines TRBV5-1 with TRBJ1-1, with D perhaps matching TRBD1 (5 bases). This CDR3 comprises 16 residues. Per the germline V gene, CDR1 is SGHRS and CDR2 is YFSETQ. V gave up 2 bases and J gave up 3 bases, with 17 bases separating them. CDR3 sequence reads: CASSFGTVPLDTEAFF. DNA of the CDR3: TGCGCCAGCAGCTTCGGGACCGTACCTCTAGACACTGAAGCTTTCTTT.